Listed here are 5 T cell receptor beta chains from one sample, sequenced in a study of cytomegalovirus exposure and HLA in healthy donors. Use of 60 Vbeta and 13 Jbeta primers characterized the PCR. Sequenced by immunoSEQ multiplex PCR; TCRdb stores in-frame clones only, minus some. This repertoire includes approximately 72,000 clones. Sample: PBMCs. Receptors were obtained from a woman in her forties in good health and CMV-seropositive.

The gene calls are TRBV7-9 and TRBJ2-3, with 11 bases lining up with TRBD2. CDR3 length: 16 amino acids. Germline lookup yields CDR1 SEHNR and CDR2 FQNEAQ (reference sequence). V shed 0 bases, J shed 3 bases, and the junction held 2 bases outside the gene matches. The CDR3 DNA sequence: TGTGCCAGCAGCTTAGCGCCTAGCGGGGGGACAGATACGCAGTATTTT. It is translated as CASSLAPSGGTDTQYF.

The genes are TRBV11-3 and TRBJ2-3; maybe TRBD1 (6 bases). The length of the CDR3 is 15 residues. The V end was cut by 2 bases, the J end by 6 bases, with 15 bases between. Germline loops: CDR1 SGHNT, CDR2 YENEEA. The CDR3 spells CASSLTRTVPDTQYF. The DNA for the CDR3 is TGTGCCAGCAGCTTAACCCGGACAGTCCCCGATACGCAGTATTTT.

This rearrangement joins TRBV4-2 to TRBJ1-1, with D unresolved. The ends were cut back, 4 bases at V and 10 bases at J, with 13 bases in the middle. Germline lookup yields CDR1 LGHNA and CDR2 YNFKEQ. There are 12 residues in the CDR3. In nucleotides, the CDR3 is TGTGCCAGCAGCCTCCGGAATGGGCCAGCTTTCTTT. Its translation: CASSLRNGPAFF.

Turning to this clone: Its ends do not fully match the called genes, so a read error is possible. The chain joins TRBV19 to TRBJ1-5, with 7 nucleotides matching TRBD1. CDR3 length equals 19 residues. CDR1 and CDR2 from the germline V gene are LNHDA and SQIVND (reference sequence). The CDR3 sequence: CTSSIDTGAATYSNQPQHF. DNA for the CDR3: TGTACCAGTAGTATAGACACAGGGGCCGCGACGTATAGCAATCAGCCCCAGCATTTT.

The CDR3 sequence is CASRLRREGGTDTQYF. The DNA of the CDR3 is TGTGCCAGCCGACTGCGGCGGGAGGGGGGCACAGATACGCAGTATTTT. V gene TRBV11-2 combines with J gene TRBJ2-3; 9 positions match TRBD2. The CDR3 contains 16 residues. Germline V gene data show CDR1 as SGHAT and CDR2 as FQNNGV. Trimming removed 8 bases from V and 1 base from J; junction bases left unmatched: 10. The full variable domain, in which reference TRBV11-2 and TRBJ2-3 provide the parts outside the CDR3, is EAGVAQSPRYKIIEKRQSVAFWCNPISGHATLYWYQQILGQGPKLLIQFQNNGVVDDSQLPKDRFSAERLKGVDSTLKIQPAKLEDSAVYLCASRLRREGGTDTQYFGPGTRLTVL.